The source of this T cell receptor (beta chain) is a study of blood T cells in healthy people across ages. Findings and limits, study-wide: Age brought a roughly linear fall in TCR beta diversity measured per million T cells.

This clonotype was counted only a few times. No antigen is known for it. Germline V gene lookup returns CDR1 SGHAT and CDR2 FQNNGV. The CDR3 is made up of 12 amino acids. V gave up 5 bases and J gave up 3 bases, with 6 bases separating them. For the second PCR, which ran for about 6 to 11 cycles, a sample-barcoded 5' primer and a J-beta primer mix were used. MiXCR, applied by TCRdb to the 5' RACE reads, yields one record per CDR3 protein. The sample has over 500,000 distinct CDR3 sequences; roughly a quarter are singletons. This sample also appeared in a second study, on T cells of mothers and their children. That work states: When mothers and children were related, their normalized repertoire overlap, which was always slightly higher, did not differ significantly from that of unrelated pairs.

The receptor was derived from a boy younger than 10 in good health. Sequencing was done on a sample of blood. The chain has TRBV11-2 and TRBJ2-3; D is unclear. The CDR3 spells CASSLWTDTQYF. CDR3 DNA sequence: TGTGCCAGCAGCCTCTGGACAGATACGCAGTATTTT.